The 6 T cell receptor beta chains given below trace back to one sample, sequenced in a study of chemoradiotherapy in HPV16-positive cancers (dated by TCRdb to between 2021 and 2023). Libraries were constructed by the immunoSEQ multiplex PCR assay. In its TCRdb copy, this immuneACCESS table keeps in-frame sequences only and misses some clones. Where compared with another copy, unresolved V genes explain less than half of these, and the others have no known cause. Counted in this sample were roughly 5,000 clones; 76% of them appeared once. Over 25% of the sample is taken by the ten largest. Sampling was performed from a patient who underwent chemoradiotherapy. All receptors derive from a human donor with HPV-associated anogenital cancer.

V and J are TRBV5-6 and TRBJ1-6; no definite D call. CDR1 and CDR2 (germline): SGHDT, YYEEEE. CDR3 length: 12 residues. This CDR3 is CSFDGLNSPLHF. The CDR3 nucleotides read TGTTCTTTCGACGGCCTTAATTCACCCCTCCACTTT.

The CDR3 DNA sequence: TGTGCCAGCAGCCACACATGGACTGAAGCTTTCTTT. Amino acids: CASSHTWTEAFF. The V call is TRBV7-2, the J call TRBJ1-1, with D unclear. The CDR3 has 12 amino acids. CDR1 and CDR2 (germline): SGHTA, FQGNSA. The ends were cut back, 5 bases at V and 5 bases at J, with 9 bases in the middle.

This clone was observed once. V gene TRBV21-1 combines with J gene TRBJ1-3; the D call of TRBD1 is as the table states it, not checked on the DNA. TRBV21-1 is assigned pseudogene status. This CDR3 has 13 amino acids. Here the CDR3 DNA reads TGTGCCAGCAATGACAGATTTATAAACACCATATATTTT. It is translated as CASNDRFINTIYF.

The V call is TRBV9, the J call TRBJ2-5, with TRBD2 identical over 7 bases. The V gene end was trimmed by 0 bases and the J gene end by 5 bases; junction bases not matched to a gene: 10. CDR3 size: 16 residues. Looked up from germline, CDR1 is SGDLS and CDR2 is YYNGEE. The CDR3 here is CASSVDWGGRSETQYF. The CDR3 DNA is TGTGCCAGCAGCGTAGATTGGGGCGGGAGATCTGAGACCCAGTACTTC. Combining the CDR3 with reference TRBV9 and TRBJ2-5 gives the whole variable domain DSGVTQTPKHLITATGQRVTLRCSPRSGDLSVYWYQQSLDQGLQFLIQYYNGEERAKGNILERFSAQQFPDLHSELNLSSLELGDSALYFCASSVDWGGRSETQYFGPGTRLLVL.

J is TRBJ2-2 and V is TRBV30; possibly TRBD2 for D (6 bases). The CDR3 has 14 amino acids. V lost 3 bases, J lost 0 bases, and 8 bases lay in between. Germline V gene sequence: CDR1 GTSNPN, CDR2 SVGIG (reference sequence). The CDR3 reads CAWSGDSNTGELFF. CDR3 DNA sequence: TGTGCCTGGAGCGGGGACTCGAACACCGGGGAGCTGTTTTTT. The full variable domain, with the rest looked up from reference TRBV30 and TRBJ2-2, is SQTIHQWPATLVQPVGSPLSLECTVEGTSNPNLYWYRQAAGRGLQLLFYSVGIGQISSEVPQNLSASRPQDRQFILSSKKLLLSDSGFYLCAWSGDSNTGELFFGEGSRLTVL.

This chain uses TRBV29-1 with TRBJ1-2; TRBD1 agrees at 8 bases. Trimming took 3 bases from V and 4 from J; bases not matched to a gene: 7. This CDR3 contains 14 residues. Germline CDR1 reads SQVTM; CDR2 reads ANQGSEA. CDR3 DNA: TGCAGCGTTGAGATCGGTGGACAGGGCTATGGCTACACCTTC. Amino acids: CSVEIGGQGYGYTF.